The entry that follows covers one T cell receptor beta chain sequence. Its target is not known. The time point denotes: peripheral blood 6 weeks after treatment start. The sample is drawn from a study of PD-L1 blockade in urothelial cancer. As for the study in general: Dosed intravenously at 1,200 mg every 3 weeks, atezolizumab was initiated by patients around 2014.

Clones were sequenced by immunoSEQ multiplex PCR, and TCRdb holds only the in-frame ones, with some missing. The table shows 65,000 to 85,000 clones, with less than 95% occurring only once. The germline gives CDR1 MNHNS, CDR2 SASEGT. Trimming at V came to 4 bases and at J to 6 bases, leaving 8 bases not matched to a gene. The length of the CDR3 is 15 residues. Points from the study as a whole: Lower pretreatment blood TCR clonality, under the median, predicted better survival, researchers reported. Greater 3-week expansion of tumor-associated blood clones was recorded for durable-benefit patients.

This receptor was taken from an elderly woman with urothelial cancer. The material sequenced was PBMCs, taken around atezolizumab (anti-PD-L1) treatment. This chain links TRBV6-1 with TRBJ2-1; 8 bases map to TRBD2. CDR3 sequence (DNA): TGTGCCAGCAGTGGGAGGACTAGCCAACCCAATGAGCAGTTCTTC. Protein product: CASSGRTSQPNEQFF.